The 24 T cell receptor beta chains below all came from one sample that was sequenced in a study of blood T cell repertoires in COVID-19. Assay used: immunoSEQ multiplex PCR; TCRdb lists only in-frame clones, some missing. The table records about 160,000 clones, under 80% of them present only once. Sequenced: peripheral blood. These receptor sequences come from a man between 65 and 85 years old with acute or convalescent COVID-19.

This clone has only one observation. The chain joins TRBV7-8 to TRBJ2-5, with 12 bases that match TRBD2. With 5 bases clipped from V and 0 bases from J, the junction kept 1 base outside the gene matches. CDR1 is SGHVS, CDR2 FQNEAQ, per germline. The CDR3 totals 15 residues. CDR3 DNA sequence: TGTGCCAGCAGCCGGACTAGCGGGGACCAAGAGACCCAGTACTTC. Translating it yields CASSRTSGDQETQYF.

This chain uses TRBV30 with TRBJ2-2; 11 bases match TRBD1. CDR3 length: 14 amino acids. Germline V lookup: CDR1 GTSNPN, CDR2 SVGIG (reference sequence). The V gene end was trimmed by 2 bases and the J gene end by 6 bases; junction bases not matched to a gene: 2. The CDR3 sequence is CAWSTGQGAGELFF. CDR3 bases: TGTGCCTGGAGTACGGGACAGGGGGCCGGGGAGCTGTTTTTT.

In this sample, this clone turned up a few times. The gene calls are TRBV12-3 or TRBV12-4 and TRBJ2-1; D call uncertain. The CDR3 has 11 residues. Between the trimmed V and J ends, which lost 8 bases and 5 bases, there was a span of 7 bases. The CDR3 reads CASEENNEQFF. The CDR3 nucleotides read TGTGCCAGCGAGGAGAACAATGAGCAGTTCTTC.

V usage is TRBV7-2 and J usage is TRBJ2-7; 10 bases agree with TRBD2. Germline V CDR1 and CDR2: SGHTA, FQGNSA. The V and J ends lost 2 bases and 6 bases, in that order; junction bases with no gene match: 7. This CDR3 is 15 amino acids long. The CDR3 loop reads CASSLMSGGAIEQYF. In DNA form, the CDR3 reads TGTGCCAGCAGCTTAATGAGCGGGGGGGCCATCGAGCAGTACTTC.

This clone was seen a few times. In DNA form, the CDR3 reads TGTGCCAGCAGCTTCTCGAACAGGGGAGGATCACCCCTCCACTTT. It is translated as CASSFSNRGGSPLHF. The rearrangement uses TRBV11-2 and TRBJ1-6; 7 bases are a match to TRBD1. CDR1 is SGHAT and CDR2 is FQNNGV in the germline V gene. Germline trimming cut 3 bases from V and 10 bases from J; bases unmatched to any gene: 9. The CDR3 has 15 residues.

This clone has only a few counts. The genes are TRBV19 and TRBJ1-2; no clear D. Germline V CDR1 and CDR2: LNHDA, SQIVND (reference sequence). The CDR3 is 14 amino acids. Trimming took off 7 bases at V and 4 bases at J, with 16 bases between the two ends. The CDR3 nucleotides are TGTGCCAGTACCCCACGGCAGGTTGGCTATGGCTACACCTTC. Protein product: CASTPRQVGYGYTF.

The chain uses TRBV6-4 and TRBJ2-7, with TRBD2 matching over 10 bases. The CDR3 length is 15 residues. V dropped 5 bases and J dropped 5; count of bases not matched to a gene: 9. Germline values: CDR1 MRHNA, CDR2 SNTAGT. This CDR3 is CASSHPGLAYHEQYF. The CDR3 DNA follows: TGTGCCAGCAGTCACCCGGGACTAGCGTACCACGAGCAGTACTTC.

The chain couples TRBV28 to TRBJ1-5, with TRBD1 identical over 9 bases. CDR1 MDHEN and CDR2 SYDVKM come from the germline V gene. With 4 bases clipped from V and 5 bases from J, the junction kept 6 bases outside the gene matches. CDR3 length: 15 residues. CDR3: CASSSPGQGYQPQHF. The DNA for the CDR3 is TGTGCCAGCAGTTCTCCGGGACAGGGCTATCAGCCCCAGCATTTT.

This chain joins TRBV19 and TRBJ1-1; 8 bases fit TRBD1. Trimming at V came to 2 bases and at J to 6 bases, leaving 14 bases not matched to a gene. This CDR3 is built from 17 residues. Germline CDR1 and CDR2: LNHDA and SQIVND (reference sequence). The CDR3 bases are TGTGCCAGTAGTATAAGGACAGGGAAGGCTCAGCCCGCTGAAGCTTTCTTT. This encodes CASSIRTGKAQPAEAFF.

This rearrangement joins TRBV18 to TRBJ1-4; no clear D gene. Trimming shortened V by 2 bases and J by 0 bases, and 7 bases separated the two germline ends. Per germline, CDR1 KGHSH and CDR2 LQKENI. The CDR3 is made up of 15 amino acids. For the CDR3, the DNA is TGTGCCAGCTCACCATCCGGGTCAACTAATGAAAAACTGTTTTTT. It translates to CASSPSGSTNEKLFF. Full variable domain (missing parts from reference TRBV18 and TRBJ1-4): NAGVMQNPRHLVRRRGQEARLRCSPMKGHSHVYWYRQLPEEGLKFMVYLQKENIIDESGMPKERFSAEFPKEGPSILRIQQVVRGDSAAYFCASSPSGSTNEKLFFGSGTQLSVL.

This clone has a single count. The rearrangement joins TRBV6-2 or TRBV6-3 to TRBJ1-5; 8 bases fit TRBD1. CDR1 and CDR2 (germline): MNHEY, SVGEGT. V gave up 2 bases and J gave up 7 bases; unmatched junction bases: 4. This CDR3 has 14 residues. CDR3 DNA sequence: TGTGCCAGCAGTTACGACAGGGGTTGGCAGCCCCAGCATTTT. Translating gives CASSYDRGWQPQHF.

This clone was observed at least ten times. The chain links TRBV6-2 or TRBV6-3 to TRBJ2-1; maybe TRBD2 (7 bases). CDR3 size: 18 residues. Germline lookup yields CDR1 MNHEY and CDR2 SVGEGT. Trimming left V 3 bases short and J 1 base short, with 19 bases between. The DNA for the CDR3 is TGTGCCAGCAGTTATAGGGAGGGGGAGGGCCTGTCCTACAATGAGCAGTTCTTC. Translated: CASSYREGEGLSYNEQFF.

The rearrangement uses TRBV7-8 and TRBJ2-2, with TRBD1 matching over 10 bases. This CDR3 spans 15 amino acids. Losses at the gene ends were 6 bases for V and 7 bases for J; bases not matched to a gene: 8. Germline V gene lookup returns CDR1 SGHVS and CDR2 FQNEAQ. CDR3 sequence reads: CASSFTGTGDGELFF. In DNA form, the CDR3 reads TGTGCCAGCAGTTTCACCGGGACAGGGGACGGGGAGCTGTTTTTT.

This clone was seen a handful of times. This chain joins TRBV7-6 and TRBJ2-5; TRBD2 might be the D (6 bases). The V end was cut by 5 bases, the J end by 3 bases, with 16 bases between. Per the germline V gene, CDR1 is SGHVS and CDR2 is FNYEAQ. The CDR3 spans 15 residues. Written as DNA, the CDR3 is TGTGCCAGCAGCCTGACTGGGGGGATCGAAGAGACCCAGTACTTC. Residues: CASSLTGGIEETQYF. Variable domain in full (rest from reference TRBV7-6 and TRBJ2-5): GAGVSQSPRYKVTKRGQDVALRCDPISGHVSLYWYRQALGQGPEFLTYFNYEAQQDKSGLPNDRFSAERPEGSISTLTIQRTEQRDSAMYRCASSLTGGIEETQYFGPGTRLLVL.

The V gene is TRBV6-9, the J gene TRBJ1-1, with 10 positions matching TRBD1. The CDR3 contains 14 residues. Trimming removed 9 bases from V and 5 bases from J; junction bases left unmatched: 9. The germline V gene encodes CDR1 MNHGY and CDR2 SVAAGI. The CDR3 region is CARGTGEDETEAFF. CDR3 coding DNA: TGTGCCAGGGGGACAGGGGAAGATGAGACTGAAGCTTTCTTT.

The chain uses TRBV5-1 and TRBJ1-2, with a weak D call TRBD1 (6 bases). Trimming took 1 base from V and 2 from J, leaving 15 bases between them. The CDR3 extends over 16 amino acids. Germline CDR1 reads SGHRS; CDR2 reads YFSETQ. The CDR3 DNA reads TGCGCCAGCAGCTTGTCGCCCGGACAGATAAACTATGGCTACACCTTC. This encodes CASSLSPGQINYGYTF. The full variable domain, rest sourced from reference TRBV5-1 and TRBJ1-2, is KAGVTQTPRYLIKTRGQQVTLSCSPISGHRSVSWYQQTPGQGLQFLFEYFSETQRNKGNFPGRFSGRQFSNSRSEMNVSTLELGDSALYLCASSLSPGQINYGYTFGSGTRLTVV.

This clone was observed a handful of times. J is TRBJ1-1 and V is TRBV5-4; TRBD1 aligns across 10 bases. CDR3 length equals 13 residues. J gave up 11 bases and V 4 bases, and 8 bases lay outside the gene matches. Germline V gene lookup returns CDR1 SGHNT and CDR2 YYREEE (reference sequence). The CDR3 nucleotides are TGTGCCAGCAGCCTGAGGGACAGGGGAGAGGCTTTCTTT. This sequence encodes CASSLRDRGEAFF.

This clone was counted once. The chain uses TRBV4-1 and TRBJ1-1, with 10 bases lining up with TRBD1. Per germline, CDR1 MGHRA and CDR2 YSYEKL. The CDR3 totals 17 residues. Losses at the gene ends were 4 bases for V and 1 base for J; bases not matched to a gene: 9. CDR3 region: CASSPEGTGAWNTEAFF. The CDR3 DNA is TGCGCCAGCAGCCCGGAGGGGACAGGGGCATGGAACACTGAAGCTTTCTTT.

The rearrangement links TRBV9 to TRBJ1-6; 7 nucleotides align to TRBD1. The CDR3 extends over 14 amino acids. Germline V gene lookup returns CDR1 SGDLS and CDR2 YYNGEE. The J segment lost 10 bases and the V segment lost 0 bases, leaving 4 bases of the junction unmatched. CDR3 nucleotide sequence: TGTGCCAGCAGCGTAGTAGGGGGCGAATCACCCCTCCACTTT. Translation: CASSVVGGESPLHF.

The chain employs TRBV6-1 and TRBJ1-3; D is ambiguous. The length of the CDR3 is 16 residues. Germline values: CDR1 MNHNS, CDR2 SASEGT. The V gene lost 2 bases and the J gene lost 0 bases, with 11 bases spanning the gap. CDR3 DNA: TGTGCCAGCAGTGAAAACAGCCCTTTCTCTGGAAACACCATATATTTT. Amino acid sequence: CASSENSPFSGNTIYF.

This clone was recorded a few times. This rearrangement joins TRBV7-8 to TRBJ1-5; D is undetermined. V was cut by 0 bases and J by 5 bases, with 20 bases left in between. Germline loops: CDR1 SGHVS, CDR2 FQNEAQ. This CDR3 contains 18 residues. The CDR3 DNA reads TGTGCCAGCAGCTTAGCTGCCCAGAATAACCGTAACCATCAGCCCCAGCATTTT. Translation: CASSLAAQNNRNHQPQHF.

This CDR3 reads CASSPASGRASDTQYF. DNA for the CDR3: TGTGCCAGCAGTCCTGCTAGCGGGAGGGCCTCGGATACGCAGTATTTT. The V and J genes are TRBV25-1 and TRBJ2-3; TRBD2 agrees at 12 bases. V gave up 5 bases and J gave up 6 bases; unmatched junction bases: 9. Germline V gene sequence: CDR1 MGHDK, CDR2 SYGVNS. CDR3 size: 16 residues.

This clone has a handful of counts. The gene calls are TRBV3-1 (or the pseudogene TRBV3-2) and TRBJ2-1; the match to TRBD2 covers 10 bases. V was pared by 2 bases and J by 10 bases, with 11 bases of the junction left unmatched. Germline loops: CDR1 LGHDT, CDR2 YNNKEL (reference sequence). The CDR3 has 16 residues. CDR3 sequence reads: CASSQRGSGGAGEQFF. CDR3 in DNA: TGTGCCAGCAGCCAAAGGGGAAGCGGGGGGGCAGGAGAGCAGTTCTTC.

The rearrangement joins TRBV7-3 to TRBJ2-4, with a weak D call TRBD2 (5 bases). CDR1 is SGHTA and CDR2 is FQGTGA in the germline V gene. V lost 1 base and J lost 0, with 16 bases in between. The length of the CDR3 is 18 residues. The CDR3 protein is CASSLIRGKDQAKNIQYF. CDR3 sequence (DNA): TGTGCCAGCAGCTTAATTCGGGGTAAAGACCAAGCCAAAAACATTCAGTACTTC.